This T cell receptor beta chain came from a study of shared clonotypes between healthy human individuals. A note on this clone: Its antigen is not known.

Study-wide results and caveats: Larger richness was generally estimated for naive than memory subsets.

Each cell subset's genomic DNA was divided evenly among several immunoSEQ plates. Using immunoSEQ multiplex PCR, the repertoire was profiled, and TCRdb retains in-frame clones only, with some absent. The sample contains 1.4 million or so clones, around 98.5% of which appear only once. Adult donors, all healthy and HIV-negative, had no recent acute infections or vaccinations. Sequencing used naive CD4+ T cells sorted from blood. Subset meaning: CD45RA+ positively selected. The receptor's source is a man aged 25 to 40 in good health.

CDR3 region: CAWRRANRSYNEQFF. As DNA, the CDR3 is TGTGCCTGGCGTCGGGCCAACCGCTCCTACAATGAGCAGTTCTTC. The chain has TRBV30 and TRBJ2-1; no reliable D call. This CDR3 has 15 amino acids. V lost 5 bases to trimming and J lost 0 bases, with 14 bases between them. CDR1 and CDR2 from the germline V gene are GTSNPN and SVGIG (reference sequence).